Listed here are 21 T cell receptor beta chains from one sample, sequenced in a study of shared clonotypes between healthy human individuals. Data came from immunoSEQ multiplex PCR; TCRdb stores just in-frame clones and leaves some out. The sample lists some 2 million clones; about 95% were seen once. Input material: naive CD4+ T cells sorted from blood. Subset of the sample: CD45RA+ positively selected. The receptors were gathered from a man younger than 30 in good health.

The chain couples TRBV10-2 to TRBJ2-7; 8 bases are a match to TRBD2. Trimming removed 3 bases from V and 4 bases from J; junction bases left unmatched: 5. Germline CDR1 reads WSHSY; CDR2 reads SAAADI. The CDR3 consists of 14 residues. The CDR3 protein is CASSESGSWYEQYF. The CDR3 coding sequence is TGCGCCAGCAGTGAAAGCGGGAGCTGGTACGAGCAGTACTTC.

This sequence joins TRBV4-1 and TRBJ2-2; TRBD2 agrees at 10 bases. Losses at the gene ends were 4 bases for V and 5 bases for J; bases not matched to a gene: 10. This CDR3 spans 17 amino acids. The germline CDR1 and CDR2 sequences are MGHRA and YSYEKL. The CDR3 nucleotides are TGCGCCAGCAGCCGCCTAGCGGGAGACACCGGGACCGGGGAGCTGTTTTTT. This codes for CASSRLAGDTGTGELFF.

The rearrangement joins TRBV5-1 to TRBJ2-2, with D unclear. The V end was cut by 3 bases, the J end by 6 bases, with 12 bases between. The CDR3 loop spans 14 amino acids. Germline V gene data show CDR1 as SGHRS and CDR2 as YFSETQ. The CDR3 protein is CASSSLFAAGELFF. CDR3 in DNA: TGCGCCAGCAGCTCCCTGTTTGCGGCCGGGGAGCTGTTTTTT.

The chain joins TRBV5-1 to TRBJ2-3, with TRBD1 matching over 7 bases. Trimming removed 4 bases from V and 2 bases from J; junction bases left unmatched: 4. CDR1 and CDR2 (germline): SGHRS, YFSETQ. This CDR3 spans 14 amino acids. For the CDR3, the DNA is TGCGCCAGCAGCACCGGACAGGTCACAGATACGCAGTATTTT. Amino acid sequence: CASSTGQVTDTQYF. Full variable domain (remainder filled in from reference TRBV5-1 and TRBJ2-3): KAGVTQTPRYLIKTRGQQVTLSCSPISGHRSVSWYQQTPGQGLQFLFEYFSETQRNKGNFPGRFSGRQFSNSRSEMNVSTLELGDSALYLCASSTGQVTDTQYFGPGTRLTVL.

The V call is TRBV7-9, the J call TRBJ1-5; TRBD1 aligns across 9 bases. The length of the CDR3 is 15 residues. Trimming took 3 bases from V and 3 from J; bases not matched to a gene: 3. Germline-derived CDR1 and CDR2 are SEHNR and FQNEAQ (reference sequence). The CDR3 protein is CASSFGTGYNQPQHF. The CDR3 DNA follows: TGTGCCAGCAGCTTCGGGACAGGGTACAATCAGCCCCAGCATTTT.

This clone showed up just once. The chain links TRBV13 to TRBJ2-3; either TRBD1 or TRBD2 may fit D (5 bases each). CDR1 is PRHDT and CDR2 is FYEKMQ in the germline V gene (reference sequence). CDR3 length equals 14 residues. Trimming removed 5 bases from V and 6 bases from J, with 15 bases in between. The CDR3 DNA is TGTGCCAGCAGCCCGGGACCAATCGAGGATACGCAGTATTTT. This sequence encodes CASSPGPIEDTQYF.

V gene TRBV6-5 combines with J gene TRBJ2-5; tentatively, D is TRBD2 (5 bases). The CDR3 sequence is 13 residues long. V lost 4 bases and J 10 bases, leaving 16 bases between the germline ends. Germline values: CDR1 MNHEY, CDR2 SVGAGI. The DNA of the CDR3 is TGTGCCAGCAGTTCACCTCCCGGGATCGGCCAGTACTTC. Translation: CASSSPPGIGQYF.

This rearrangement joins TRBV7-9 to TRBJ1-4; D might be TRBD1 (5 bases). Germline V gene sequence: CDR1 SEHNR, CDR2 FQNEAQ (reference sequence). Trimming removed 5 bases from V and 4 bases from J, with 14 bases in between. The CDR3 covers 15 residues. The CDR3 bases are TGTGCCAGCAGCCGACCGGGGGTTAGTAATGAAAAACTGTTTTTT. Translating it yields CASSRPGVSNEKLFF.

V is TRBV25-1 and J is TRBJ2-7; D is perhaps TRBD1 (6 bases). CDR1 is MGHDK and CDR2 is SYGVNS in the germline V gene. Trimming cost V 3 bases and J 2 bases, with 14 bases left between them. This CDR3 is 15 amino acids long. The CDR3 DNA reads TGTGCCAGCAGTGACCCGGGACACCACCCCTACGAGCAGTACTTC. Its translation is CASSDPGHHPYEQYF.

The CDR3 reads CASSQEEVGRGQDRTDTQYF. The CDR3 DNA is TGCGCCAGCAGCCAAGAGGAAGTGGGCCGTGGGCAGGACCGCACAGATACGCAGTATTTT. This chain uses TRBV4-1 with TRBJ2-3; no reliable D call. Trimming left V 0 bases short and J 1 base short, with 23 bases between. Germline V gene lookup returns CDR1 MGHRA and CDR2 YSYEKL. The CDR3 is 20 amino acids.

As to this clone: Additional DNA sequences in this sample encode the identical CDR3. V and J are TRBV30 and TRBJ2-6, with D unresolved. The CDR3 extends over 15 amino acids. V was cut by 2 bases and J by 0 bases, with 8 bases left in between. Germline V gene sequence: CDR1 GTSNPN, CDR2 SVGIG (reference sequence). The chain's CDR3 is CAWSPGGSGANVLTF. CDR3 nucleotides: TGTGCCTGGAGTCCTGGCGGCTCTGGGGCCAACGTCCTGACTTTC.

The chain couples TRBV28 to TRBJ1-2, with 8 bases fitting TRBD1. This CDR3 is built from 14 residues. The junction had 3 bases not matched to a gene; V was cut back by 6 bases and J by 0 bases. The germline gives CDR1 MDHEN, CDR2 SYDVKM. The CDR3: CASRAGGSNYGYTF. The CDR3 bases are TGTGCCAGCAGGGCAGGGGGCTCTAACTATGGCTACACCTTC.

V usage is TRBV7-2 and J usage is TRBJ2-3; D may be TRBD2 (5 bases). CDR1 is SGHTA and CDR2 is FQGNSA in the germline V gene. The germline V and J ends were trimmed by 5 bases and 7 bases, with 7 bases remaining between them. The CDR3 is 11 amino acids. The CDR3 loop is CASSGSYTQYF. As DNA, the CDR3 is TGTGCCAGCAGCGGGAGCTATACGCAGTATTTT.

The chain is built from TRBV25-1 and TRBJ2-1, with 7 positions matching TRBD1. Losses at the gene ends were 7 bases for V and 6 bases for J; bases not matched to a gene: 9. This CDR3 comprises 14 residues. Germline V lookup: CDR1 MGHDK, CDR2 SYGVNS. The DNA of the CDR3 is TGTGCCAGCACCCGGACAGGCGGGCGCAATGAGCAGTTCTTC. This translates into CASTRTGGRNEQFF.

In its sample, this clone was seen many times. The chain's CDR3 is CASSPKGGLYYEQYF. CDR3 nucleotide sequence: TGTGCCAGCAGCCCAAAGGGGGGCCTGTACTACGAGCAGTACTTC. The V gene is TRBV28, the J gene TRBJ2-7; D tentatively fits TRBD1 or TRBD2 (6 bases each). The CDR3 is 15 residues long. Between the trimmed V and J ends, which lost 6 bases and 3 bases, there was a span of 18 bases. CDR1 MDHEN and CDR2 SYDVKM come from the germline V gene. Supplemented by reference TRBV28 and TRBJ2-7, the full variable domain reads DVKVTQSSRYLVKRTGEKVFLECVQDMDHENMFWYRQDPGLGLRLIYFSYDVKMKEKGDIPEGYSVSREKKERFSLILESASTNQTSMYLCASSPKGGLYYEQYFGPGTRLTVT.

This clone has just one count. The chain joins TRBV10-2 to TRBJ1-5; D is uncertain. Trimming cost V 10 bases and J 5 bases, with 15 bases left between them. CDR3 length equals 13 residues. Germline V lookup: CDR1 WSHSY, CDR2 SAAADI. This CDR3 reads CATLDGWDQPQHF. The CDR3 region has the DNA TGCGCCACCCTAGATGGGTGGGATCAGCCCCAGCATTTT.

The rearrangement links TRBV19 to TRBJ2-7; D remains ambiguous. CDR3 length: 15 residues. Trimming removed 3 bases at V and 0 bases at J, with 12 bases between. Germline CDR1 and CDR2: LNHDA and SQIVND (reference sequence). The CDR3 bases are TGTGCCAGTAGTATGGCGGTGATAAGCTCCTACGAGCAGTACTTC. Residues: CASSMAVISSYEQYF.

The chain combines TRBV5-4 with TRBJ1-1; unclear D gene. V lost 1 base and J lost 1, with 11 bases in between. The CDR3 contains 15 residues. Germline CDR1 reads SGHNT; CDR2 reads YYREEE (reference sequence). CDR3 in DNA: TGTGCCAGCAGCTTGATTGGAACGGCGAACACTGAAGCTTTCTTT. Protein product: CASSLIGTANTEAFF.

Turning to this clone: The identical CDR3 is also encoded by other nucleotide sequences in the sample. This rearrangement joins TRBV7-2 to TRBJ2-5; TRBD1 is a possible D gene (5 bases). The CDR3 is made up of 13 amino acids. V lost 6 bases, J lost 2 bases, and 10 bases lay in between. Germline values: CDR1 SGHTA, CDR2 FQGNSA. The CDR3 DNA follows: TGTGCCAGCAGTTTTCAGGGACAAGAGACCCAGTACTTC. Amino acid sequence: CASSFQGQETQYF.

The chain joins TRBV10-3 to TRBJ1-2, with D unresolved. The CDR3 runs 13 residues. Germline values: CDR1 ENHRY, CDR2 SYGVKD. Between the trimmed V and J ends, which lost 7 bases and 2 bases, there was a span of 11 bases. The CDR3 region is CAIMAGRNYGYTF. The CDR3 DNA reads TGTGCCATCATGGCGGGGAGAAACTATGGCTACACCTTC.

V and J are TRBV6-4 and TRBJ2-1, with 13 bases that match TRBD2. Germline V gives CDR1 MRHNA, CDR2 SNTAGT. This CDR3 has 13 amino acids. The V and J ends lost 4 bases and 13 bases, in that order; junction bases with no gene match: 4. The CDR3 DNA reads as TGTGCCAGCAGTGGACTAGCGGGAGGACTACAGTTCTTC. Protein product: CASSGLAGGLQFF.